The present T cell receptor beta chain was sequenced within a study of blood T cell repertoires in COVID-19. Whole-study context: From the United States, Italy and Spain came samples of acute and convalescent COVID-19. T cells, B-cell-depleted T cells, or PBMCs supplied cDNA or gDNA.

This clone was seen just once. The authors' processing: For nucleated cells, counts were estimated from reference gene primer amplification. This table comes from immunoSEQ multiplex PCR, and its TCRdb copy is limited to in-frame clones, with some not included. From that table come the V and J calls and clone size; the DNA was used to work out D and trimming. Among approximately 100,000 clones listed, about 90% were seen once. This sequence was found in a woman aged 25-40 years with acute or convalescent COVID-19. The sample comprised peripheral blood.

CDR3 sequence (DNA): TGTGCCAGCAGCTTCGCCGGGACAGGGGATCACGAGCAGTACTTC. Its translation is CASSFAGTGDHEQYF. This chain joins TRBV5-6 and TRBJ2-7; 10 nucleotides align to TRBD1. There are 15 residues in the CDR3. Germline V CDR1 and CDR2: SGHDT, YYEEEE. The ends lost 2 bases at V and 5 bases at J; junction bases unmatched: 7.